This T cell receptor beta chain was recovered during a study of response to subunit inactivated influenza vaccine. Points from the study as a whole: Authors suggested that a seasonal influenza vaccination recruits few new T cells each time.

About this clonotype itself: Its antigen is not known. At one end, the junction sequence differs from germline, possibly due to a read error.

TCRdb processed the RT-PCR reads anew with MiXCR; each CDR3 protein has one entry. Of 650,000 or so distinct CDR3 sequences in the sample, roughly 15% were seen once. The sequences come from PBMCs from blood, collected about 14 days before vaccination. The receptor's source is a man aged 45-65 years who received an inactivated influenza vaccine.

CDR3 sequence reads: CASSLARISGEKLFF. CDR3 nucleotide sequence: TGTGCCAGCAGCTTAGCCCGCATATCGGGTGAAAAGCTGTTTTTT. This sequence joins TRBV7-6 and TRBJ1-4; no firm D call. This CDR3 has 15 residues. Germline V lookup: CDR1 SGHVS, CDR2 FNYEAQ.